This T cell receptor (beta chain) was captured by sequencing in a study of OX40 agonist ivuxolimab in advanced cancers. This clone was observed a single time. Systemic immunosuppression or a history of autoimmune disease excluded patients. The assay was immunoSEQ multiplex PCR, and TCRdb's table has in-frame clones only and misses some. The sample holds about 53,000 clones; about 88% are singletons and the top ten take roughly 1.5%. Germline V CDR1 and CDR2: SGDLS, YYNGEE. V was trimmed by 0 bases and J by 4 bases, leaving 10 bases between them. CDR3 size: 14 residues. The source material was CD4+ or CD8+ T cells sorted from blood, sampled in a trial of the OX40 agonist ivuxolimab. The chain uses TRBV9 and TRBJ1-2; no clear D gene. The sequence was obtained from an adult with an advanced solid tumor such as melanoma, head and neck, liver or kidney cancer. Written as DNA, the CDR3 is TGTGCCAGCAGCGTAGACGTGTCCAGCTATGGCTACACCTTC. It encodes CASSVDVSSYGYTF.